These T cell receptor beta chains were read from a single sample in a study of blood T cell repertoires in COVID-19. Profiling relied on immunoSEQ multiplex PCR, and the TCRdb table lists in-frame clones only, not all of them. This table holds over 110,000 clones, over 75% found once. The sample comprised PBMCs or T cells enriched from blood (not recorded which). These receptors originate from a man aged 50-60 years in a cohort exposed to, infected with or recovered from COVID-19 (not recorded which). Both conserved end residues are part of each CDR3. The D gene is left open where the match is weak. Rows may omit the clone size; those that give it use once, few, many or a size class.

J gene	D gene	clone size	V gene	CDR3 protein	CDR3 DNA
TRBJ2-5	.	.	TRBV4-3	CASSQGASHGETQYF	TGCGCCAGCAGCCAAGGCGCTAGCCATGGGGAGACCCAGTACTTC
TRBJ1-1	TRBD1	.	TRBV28	CASSPGTGNTEAFF	TGTGCCAGCAGTCCCGGGACAGGGAACACTGAAGCTTTCTTT
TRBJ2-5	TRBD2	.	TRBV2	CASSGTSGVQETQYF	TGTGCCAGCAGTGGGACTAGCGGAGTTCAAGAGACCCAGTACTTC
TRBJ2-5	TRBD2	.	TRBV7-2	CASSLGGVAGRMETQYF	TGTGCCAGCAGCTTAGGGGGCGTAGCGGGGCGAATGGAGACCCAGTACTTC
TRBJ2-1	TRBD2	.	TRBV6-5	CASSESGGTFNEQFF	TGTGCCAGCAGCGAGAGCGGGGGGACCTTCAATGAGCAGTTCTTC
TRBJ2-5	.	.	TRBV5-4	CASSLGGTQNQETQYF	TGTGCCAGCAGCTTGGGAGGGACACAGAATCAAGAGACCCAGTACTTC
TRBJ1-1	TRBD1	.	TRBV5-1	CASSLRPGGLNTEAFF	TGCGCCAGCAGCTTGAGGCCAGGGGGCTTGAACACTGAAGCTTTCTTT
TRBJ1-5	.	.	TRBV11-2	CASSLVGGSNQPQHF	TGTGCCAGCAGCTTAGTGGGGGGAAGCAATCAGCCCCAGCATTTT
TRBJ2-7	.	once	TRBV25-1	CASSDSYEQYF	TGTGCCAGCAGCGACAGCTACGAGCAGTACTTC
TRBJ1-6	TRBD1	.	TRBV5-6	CASSYLAGTGNSPLHF	TGTGCCAGCAGTTACCTTGCCGGGACAGGCAATTCACCCCTCCACTTT
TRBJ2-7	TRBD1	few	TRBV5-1	CASSLDGTVSYEQYF	TGCGCCAGCAGCTTGGACGGGACAGTCTCCTACGAGCAGTACTTC
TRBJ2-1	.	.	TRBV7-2	CASSSIYEQFF	TGTGCCAGCAGCTCTATCTATGAGCAGTTCTTC
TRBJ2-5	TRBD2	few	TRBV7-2	CASSTPGLAERETQYF	TGTGCCAGCAGCACCCCGGGACTAGCGGAACGAGAGACCCAGTACTTC
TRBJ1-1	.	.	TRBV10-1	CASSDWGGEAFF	TGCGCCAGCAGTGATTGGGGGGGAGAAGCTTTCTTT
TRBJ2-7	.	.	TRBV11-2	CASVSSQLSYEQYF	TGTGCCAGCGTATCTAGCCAGCTTTCCTACGAGCAGTACTTC
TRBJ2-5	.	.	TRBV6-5	CASRPSGARETQYF	TGTGCCAGCAGGCCCTCTGGGGCGAGGGAGACCCAGTACTTC
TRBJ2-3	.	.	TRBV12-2	CASRLPARDCGGHTDTQYF	TGTGCAAGTCGCTTACCGGCCAGGGATTGCGGGGGACACACAGATACGCAGTATTTT
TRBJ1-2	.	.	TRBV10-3	CAISENTGWGYTF	TGTGCCATCAGTGAAAACACAGGGTGGGGCTACACCTTC